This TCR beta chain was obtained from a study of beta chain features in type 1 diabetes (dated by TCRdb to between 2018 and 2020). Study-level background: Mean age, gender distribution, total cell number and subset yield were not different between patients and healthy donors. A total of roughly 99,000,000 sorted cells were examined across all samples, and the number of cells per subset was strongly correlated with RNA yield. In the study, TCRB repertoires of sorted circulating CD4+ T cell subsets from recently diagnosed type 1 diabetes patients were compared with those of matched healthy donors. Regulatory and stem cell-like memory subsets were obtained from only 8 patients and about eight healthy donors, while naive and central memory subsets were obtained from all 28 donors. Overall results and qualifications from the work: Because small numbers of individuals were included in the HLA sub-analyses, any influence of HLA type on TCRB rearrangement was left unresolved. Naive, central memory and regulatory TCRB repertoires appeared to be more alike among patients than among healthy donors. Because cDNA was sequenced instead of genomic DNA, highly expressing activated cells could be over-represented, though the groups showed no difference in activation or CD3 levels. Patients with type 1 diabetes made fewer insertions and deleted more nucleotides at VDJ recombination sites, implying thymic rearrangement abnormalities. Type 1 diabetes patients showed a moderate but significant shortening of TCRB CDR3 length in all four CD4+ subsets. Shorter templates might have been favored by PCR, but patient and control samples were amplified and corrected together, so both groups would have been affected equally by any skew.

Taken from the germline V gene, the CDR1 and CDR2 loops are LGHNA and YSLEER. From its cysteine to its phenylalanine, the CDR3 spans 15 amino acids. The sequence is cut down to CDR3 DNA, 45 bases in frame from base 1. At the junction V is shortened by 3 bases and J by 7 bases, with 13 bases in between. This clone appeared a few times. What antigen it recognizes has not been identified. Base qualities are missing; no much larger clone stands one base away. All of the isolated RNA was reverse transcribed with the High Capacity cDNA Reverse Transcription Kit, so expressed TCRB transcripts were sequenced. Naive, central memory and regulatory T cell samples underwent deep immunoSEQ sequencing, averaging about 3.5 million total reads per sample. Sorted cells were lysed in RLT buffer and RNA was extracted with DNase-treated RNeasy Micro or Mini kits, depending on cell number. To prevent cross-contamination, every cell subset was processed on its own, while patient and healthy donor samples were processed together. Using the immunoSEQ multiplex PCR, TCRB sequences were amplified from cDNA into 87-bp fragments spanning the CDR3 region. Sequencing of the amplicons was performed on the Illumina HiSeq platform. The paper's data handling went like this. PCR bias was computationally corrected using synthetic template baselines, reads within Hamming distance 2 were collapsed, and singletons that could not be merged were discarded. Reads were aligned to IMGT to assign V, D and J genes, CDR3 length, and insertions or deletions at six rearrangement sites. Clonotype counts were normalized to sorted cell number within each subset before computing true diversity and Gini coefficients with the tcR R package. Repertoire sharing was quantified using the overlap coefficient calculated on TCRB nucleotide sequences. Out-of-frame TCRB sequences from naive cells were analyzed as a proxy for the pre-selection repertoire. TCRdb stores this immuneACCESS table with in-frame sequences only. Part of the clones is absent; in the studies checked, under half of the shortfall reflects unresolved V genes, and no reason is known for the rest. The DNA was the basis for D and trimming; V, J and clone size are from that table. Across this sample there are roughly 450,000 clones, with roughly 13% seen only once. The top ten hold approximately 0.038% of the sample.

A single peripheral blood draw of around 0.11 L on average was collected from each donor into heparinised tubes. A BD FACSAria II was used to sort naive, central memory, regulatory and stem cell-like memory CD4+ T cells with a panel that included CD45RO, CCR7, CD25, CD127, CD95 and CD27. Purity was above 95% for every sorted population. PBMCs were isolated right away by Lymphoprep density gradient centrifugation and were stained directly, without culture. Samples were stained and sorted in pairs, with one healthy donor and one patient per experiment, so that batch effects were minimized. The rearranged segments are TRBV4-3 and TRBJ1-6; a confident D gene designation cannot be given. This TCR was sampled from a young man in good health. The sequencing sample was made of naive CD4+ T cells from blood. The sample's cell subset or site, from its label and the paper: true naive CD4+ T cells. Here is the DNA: TGCGCCAGCAGCCAGGTCGGGTCTGGGAATTCACCCCTCCACTTT. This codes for CASSQVGSGNSPLHF.